A selection of T cell receptor beta chains follows, all from one sample in a study of neoadjuvant nivolumab and ipilimumab in lung cancer. Sequencing used immunoSEQ multiplex PCR; TCRdb keeps in-frame clones, though not all of them. The sample includes fewer than 40,000 clones, approximately 90% of them seen just once. The sequenced sample was peripheral blood, obtained after neoadjuvant nivolumab, alone or with ipilimumab, at or shortly before surgery. Receptors originate from an adult with non-small cell lung cancer. CDR3s include the opening cysteine and the closing phenylalanine or tryptophan. The D gene is left open where the match is weak. Clone size is given for some rows only: seen once, a few or many times, or a class if the clone is expanded.

clone size	V gene	J gene	D gene	CDR3 protein	CDR3 DNA
.	TRBV4-1	TRBJ1-1	.	CASSQETEAFF	TGCGCCAGCAGCCAAGAGACCGAAGCTTTCTTT
.	TRBV14	TRBJ2-1	.	CASSLGGPNYNEQFF	TGTGCCAGCAGCCTCGGGGGGCCTAACTACAATGAGCAGTTCTTC
.	TRBV6-1	TRBJ2-7	.	CASHVGTPPYEQYF	TGTGCCAGCCACGTCGGGACACCTCCCTACGAGCAGTACTTC
.	TRBV2	TRBJ1-2	.	CASSGTERLGYTF	TGTGCCAGCAGTGGAACGGAGCGCCTTGGCTACACCTTC
.	TRBV18	TRBJ1-6	.	CASSPTGVSYNSPLHF	TGTGCCAGCTCCCCCACGGGCGTCTCCTATAATTCACCCCTCCACTTT
.	TRBV5-1	TRBJ2-7	TRBD1	CASSLGGTGVREQYF	TGCGCCAGCAGCTTGGGGGGAACAGGGGTGAGGGAGCAGTACTTC
.	TRBV6-5	TRBJ2-2	.	CASTENTGELFF	TGTGCCAGCACAGAAAATACCGGGGAGCTGTTTTTT
once	TRBV7-9	TRBJ1-2	TRBD1	CASSSTGARNYGYTF	TGTGCCAGCAGCTCGACAGGGGCCCGTAACTATGGCTACACCTTC
.	TRBV18	TRBJ2-2	.	CASALVGNTGELFF	TGTGCCAGCGCCTTAGTGGGGAACACCGGGGAGCTGTTTTTT
.	TRBV9	TRBJ1-1	TRBD1	CASSGTGVNTEAFF	TGTGCCAGCAGCGGGACAGGGGTGAACACTGAAGCTTTCTTT
.	TRBV9	TRBJ1-1	.	CASSVDRNTEAFF	TGTGCCAGCAGCGTAGACAGGAACACTGAAGCTTTCTTT
.	TRBV4-1	TRBJ2-7	.	CASSQVVSSYEQYF	TGCGCCAGCAGCCAAGTGGTGAGTTCCTACGAGCAGTACTTC
.	TRBV6-1	TRBJ1-5	.	CASTSTFREPQHF	TGTGCCAGCACTTCGACATTTCGCGAGCCCCAGCATTTT
.	TRBV6-5	TRBJ1-2	.	CASSAGWGYTF	TGTGCCAGCAGTGCAGGGTGGGGCTACACCTTC
.	TRBV13	TRBJ2-5	TRBD2	CASSFSGREETQYF	TGTGCCAGCAGCTTTTCGGGGAGGGAAGAGACCCAGTACTTC
.	TRBV7-9	TRBJ1-6	TRBD1	CASQGDTSPLHF	TGTGCCAGTCAGGGGGATACGTCACCCCTCCACTTT
.	TRBV7-8	TRBJ2-1	TRBD2	CASSPTSGKYNEQFF	TGTGCCAGCAGCCCCACTAGCGGCAAGTACAATGAGCAGTTCTTC
.	TRBV4-3	TRBJ2-3	TRBD2	CASSQRQTSVGADTQYF	TGCGCCAGCAGCCAGCGACAGACTAGCGTCGGGGCAGATACGCAGTATTTT
.	TRBV9	TRBJ1-6	.	CASSGPFNSPLHF	TGTGCCAGCAGCGGCCCCTTTAATTCACCCCTCCACTTT
.	TRBV15	TRBJ1-2	.	CATSRDQSQRGYTF	TGTGCCACCAGCAGAGATCAGAGTCAGAGGGGCTACACCTTC
.	TRBV4-3	TRBJ2-5	TRBD2	CASSPTPGWGGETQYF	TGCGCCAGCAGCCCGACTCCTGGTTGGGGAGGGGAGACCCAGTACTTC
.	TRBV20-1	TRBJ2-6	.	CSVSGANVLTF	TGCAGTGTCTCTGGGGCCAACGTCCTGACTTTC
.	TRBV18	TRBJ2-7	TRBD1	CASSPRQGAYEQYF	TGTGCCAGCTCACCACGGCAGGGGGCGTACGAGCAGTACTTC
.	TRBV20-1	TRBJ2-7	.	CSAPLLYEQYF	TGCAGTGCCCCTCTACTCTACGAGCAGTACTTC
.	TRBV5-1	TRBJ1-5	.	CASSPRGGNQPQHF	TGCGCCAGCAGCCCTCGGGGGGGAAATCAGCCCCAGCATTTT
.	TRBV7-2	TRBJ1-2	TRBD1	CASSLGDRPIF	TGTGCCAGCAGCTTAGGGGACAGGCCAATCTTC
.	TRBV5-4	TRBJ1-2	TRBD1	CASSFPGQGNYYGYTF	TGTGCCAGCAGCTTCCCGGGACAGGGGAACTATTATGGCTACACCTTC
.	TRBV18	TRBJ1-5	.	CASSSVFGHRPQPQHF	TGTGCCAGCTCATCCGTCTTCGGACACCGACCTCAGCCCCAGCATTTT
few	TRBV9	TRBJ2-1	.	CASSPGWGATYNEQFF	TGTGCCAGCAGCCCAGGTTGGGGGGCGACTTACAATGAGCAGTTCTTC
.	TRBV29-1	TRBJ1-2	.	CSAEVGGGYTF	TGCAGCGCCGAGGTGGGGGGCGGCTACACCTTC
few	TRBV6-5	TRBJ1-1	.	CASSLTMWNTEAFF	TGTGCCAGCAGTTTAACGATGTGGAACACTGAAGCTTTCTTT
.	TRBV29-1	TRBJ1-5	TRBD1	CSARQGDQPQHF	TGCAGTGCCAGACAGGGCGATCAGCCCCAGCATTTT
.	TRBV11-2	TRBJ2-1	.	CASSLEVWGSYNEQFF	TGTGCCAGCAGCTTAGAAGTCTGGGGATCCTACAATGAGCAGTTCTTC
.	TRBV5-4	TRBJ1-6	TRBD1	CASSLDRGSNSPLHF	TGTGCCAGCAGCTTGGACAGGGGTTCTAATTCACCCCTCCACTTT
.	TRBV5-1	TRBJ2-7	.	CASSLGGAGTGYEQYF	TGCGCCAGCAGCTTGGGGGGGGCCGGGACGGGGTACGAGCAGTACTTC
.	TRBV27	TRBJ1-1	.	CASSLSRAAITEAFF	TGTGCCAGCAGTTTATCGAGGGCAGCAATCACTGAAGCTTTCTTT
.	TRBV5-1	TRBJ2-3	TRBD1	CASSSSGTGGDTQYF	TGCGCCAGCAGCAGCTCTGGGACAGGGGGAGATACGCAGTATTTT
.	TRBV2	TRBJ2-3	.	CASTELADTQYF	TGTGCCAGCACCGAGCTCGCAGATACGCAGTATTTT
.	TRBV6-5	TRBJ2-5	.	CASSYTRGRETQYF	TGTGCCAGCAGTTACACCAGGGGTCGGGAGACCCAGTACTTC
.	TRBV19	TRBJ2-2	TRBD2	CASSTLAGGPYTGELFF	TGTGCCAGTAGCACACTAGCGGGGGGGCCTTACACCGGGGAGCTGTTTTTT
.	TRBV2	TRBJ2-5	.	CANARGKQETQYF	TGTGCCAACGCTAGAGGGAAGCAAGAGACCCAGTACTTC
.	TRBV5-6	TRBJ2-7	.	CASSFGTASYEQYF	TGTGCCAGCAGCTTTGGGACTGCCTCCTACGAGCAGTACTTC
.	TRBV6-5	TRBJ2-5	.	CATTALGRETQYF	TGTGCCACTACGGCCCTAGGCAGGGAGACCCAGTACTTC
.	TRBV7-2	TRBJ1-5	.	CASSPTVVSAAQPQHF	TGTGCCAGCAGCCCAACGGTCGTGAGTGCGGCTCAGCCCCAGCATTTT
.	TRBV10-3	TRBJ2-2	.	CAISPRENTGELFF	TGTGCCATCAGCCCAAGGGAAAACACCGGGGAGCTGTTTTTT
.	TRBV27	TRBJ2-3	TRBD1	CASSSIYRGREDTQYF	TGTGCCAGCAGTTCAATATACAGGGGGCGCGAAGATACGCAGTATTTT
few	TRBV19	TRBJ2-3	TRBD2	CASSGQGLTDTQYF	TGTGCCAGTAGCGGGCAGGGACTAACAGATACGCAGTATTTT
.	TRBV6-5	TRBJ1-5	TRBD1	CASSWGQTNQPQHF	TGTGCCAGCAGTTGGGGACAGACGAATCAGCCCCAGCATTTT
.	TRBV18	TRBJ2-3	.	CASSPLEDTQYF	TGTGCCAGCTCACCACTGGAGGATACGCAGTATTTT
.	TRBV19	TRBJ1-5	.	CASSSLEGYQPQHF	TGTGCCAGTAGTAGCCTCGAGGGATATCAGCCCCAGCATTTT
.	TRBV4-2	TRBJ1-1	.	CASSRDSTNTEAFF	TGTGCCAGCAGCCGGGACTCGACGAACACTGAAGCTTTCTTT
.	TRBV7-6	TRBJ2-7	.	CASSPYGAGGQGGQLYF	TGTGCCAGCAGCCCTTACGGAGCAGGGGGGCAAGGCGGGCAACTGTACTTC
.	TRBV27	TRBJ1-2	.	CASRFGDYGYTF	TGTGCCAGCAGGTTCGGGGACTATGGCTACACCTTC